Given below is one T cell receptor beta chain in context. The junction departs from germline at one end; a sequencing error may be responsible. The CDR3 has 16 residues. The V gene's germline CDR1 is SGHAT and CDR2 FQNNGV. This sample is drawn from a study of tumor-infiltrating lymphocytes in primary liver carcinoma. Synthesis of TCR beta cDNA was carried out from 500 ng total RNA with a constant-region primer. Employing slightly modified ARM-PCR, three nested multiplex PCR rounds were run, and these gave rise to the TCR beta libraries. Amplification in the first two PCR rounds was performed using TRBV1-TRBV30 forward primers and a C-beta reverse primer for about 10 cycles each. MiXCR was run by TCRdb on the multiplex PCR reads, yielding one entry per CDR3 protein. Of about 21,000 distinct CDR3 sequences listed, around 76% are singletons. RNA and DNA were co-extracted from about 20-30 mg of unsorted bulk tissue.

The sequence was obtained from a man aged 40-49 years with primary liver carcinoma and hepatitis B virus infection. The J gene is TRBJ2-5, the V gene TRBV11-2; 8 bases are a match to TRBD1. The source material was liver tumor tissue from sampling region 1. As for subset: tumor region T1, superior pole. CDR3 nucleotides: TGTGACAGCAGCTTAATAGCAGGGGGCTCTGGGGAGACCCAGTACTTC. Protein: CDSSLIAGGSGETQYF.